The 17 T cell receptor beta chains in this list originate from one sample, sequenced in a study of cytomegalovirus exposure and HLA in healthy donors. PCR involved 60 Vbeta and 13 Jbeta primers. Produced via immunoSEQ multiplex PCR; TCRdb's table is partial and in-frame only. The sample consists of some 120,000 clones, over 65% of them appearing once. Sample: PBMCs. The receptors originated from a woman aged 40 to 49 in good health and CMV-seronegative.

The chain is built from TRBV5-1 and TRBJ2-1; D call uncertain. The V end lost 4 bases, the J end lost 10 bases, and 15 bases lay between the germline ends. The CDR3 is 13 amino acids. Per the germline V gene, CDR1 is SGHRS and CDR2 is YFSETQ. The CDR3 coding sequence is TGCGCCAGCAGCCCTCAACCGGGTAACGAGCAGTTCTTC. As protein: CASSPQPGNEQFF.

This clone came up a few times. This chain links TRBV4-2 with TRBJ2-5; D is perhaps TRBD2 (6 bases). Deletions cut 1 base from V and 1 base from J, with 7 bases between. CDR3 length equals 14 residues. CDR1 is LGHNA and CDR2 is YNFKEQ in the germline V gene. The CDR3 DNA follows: TGTGCCAGCAGCCAAGCGGGACTCCAAGAGACCCAGTACTTC. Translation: CASSQAGLQETQYF.

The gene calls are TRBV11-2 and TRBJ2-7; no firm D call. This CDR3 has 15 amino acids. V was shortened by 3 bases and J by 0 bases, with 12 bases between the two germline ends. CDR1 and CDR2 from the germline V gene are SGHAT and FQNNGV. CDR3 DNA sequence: TGTGCCAGCAGCTTGTCTTTCGGAGACTCCTACGAGCAGTACTTC. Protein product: CASSLSFGDSYEQYF. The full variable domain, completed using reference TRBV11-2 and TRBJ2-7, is EAGVAQSPRYKIIEKRQSVAFWCNPISGHATLYWYQQILGQGPKLLIQFQNNGVVDDSQLPKDRFSAERLKGVDSTLKIQPAKLEDSAVYLCASSLSFGDSYEQYFGPGTRLTVT.

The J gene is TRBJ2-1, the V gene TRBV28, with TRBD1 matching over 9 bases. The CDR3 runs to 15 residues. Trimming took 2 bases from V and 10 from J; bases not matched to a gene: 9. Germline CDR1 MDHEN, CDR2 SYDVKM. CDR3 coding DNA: TGTGCCAGCAGTTTAGTCGGGACAGGGAGTCGGGAGCAGTTCTTC. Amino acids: CASSLVGTGSREQFF.

The CDR3 nucleotides read TGTGCCAGCAGCTTGGCTCAGAACACCGGGGAGCTGTTTTTT. It codes for CASSLAQNTGELFF. This chain connects TRBV7-8 to TRBJ2-2; D is unclear. The CDR3 runs to 14 residues. The V gene's germline CDR1 is SGHVS and CDR2 FQNEAQ. V shed 3 bases and J shed 1 base, with 6 bases lying between them.

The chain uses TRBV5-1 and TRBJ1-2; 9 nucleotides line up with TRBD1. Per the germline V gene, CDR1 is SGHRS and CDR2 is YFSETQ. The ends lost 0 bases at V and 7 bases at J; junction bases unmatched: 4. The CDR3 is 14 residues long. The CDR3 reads CASSLAGQGSGYTF. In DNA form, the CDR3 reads TGCGCCAGCAGCTTGGCGGGACAGGGCAGTGGCTACACCTTC.

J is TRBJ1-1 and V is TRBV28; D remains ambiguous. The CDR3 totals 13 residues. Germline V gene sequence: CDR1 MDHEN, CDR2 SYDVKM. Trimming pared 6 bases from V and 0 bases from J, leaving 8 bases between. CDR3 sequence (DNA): TGTGCCAGCAGCCGTCCTATGAACACTGAAGCTTTCTTT. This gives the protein CASSRPMNTEAFF.

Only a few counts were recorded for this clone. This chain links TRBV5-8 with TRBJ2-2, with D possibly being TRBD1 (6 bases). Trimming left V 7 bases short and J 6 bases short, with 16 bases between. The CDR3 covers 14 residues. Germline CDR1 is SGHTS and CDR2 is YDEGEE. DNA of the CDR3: TGTGCCAGCCCACATGACTCAGGGGCCGGGGAGCTGTTTTTT. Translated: CASPHDSGAGELFF.

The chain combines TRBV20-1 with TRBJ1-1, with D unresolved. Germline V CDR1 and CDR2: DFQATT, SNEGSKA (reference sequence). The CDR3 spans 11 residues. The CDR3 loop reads CGGEADTEAFF. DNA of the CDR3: TGCGGTGGAGAGGCCGACACTGAAGCTTTCTTT.

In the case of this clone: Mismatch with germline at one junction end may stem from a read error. The CDR3 nucleotides read TGTGCTAGCAGCTTAGGGGGACTGTGGGGTGGCATGAACACTGAAGCTTTCTTT. Translating it yields CASSLGGLWGGMNTEAFF. The chain recombines TRBV7-7 with TRBJ1-1; possible D gene TRBD1, 6 bases. Germline CDR1 SSHAT, CDR2 FNYEAQ (reference sequence). The CDR3 spans 18 residues.

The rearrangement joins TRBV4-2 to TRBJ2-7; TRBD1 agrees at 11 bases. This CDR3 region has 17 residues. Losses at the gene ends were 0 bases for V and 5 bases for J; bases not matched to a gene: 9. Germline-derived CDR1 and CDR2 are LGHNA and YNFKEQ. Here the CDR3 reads CASSQEVTDRGLDEQYF. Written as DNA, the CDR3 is TGTGCCAGCAGCCAAGAGGTGACGGACAGGGGGCTCGACGAGCAGTACTTC.

CDR3 residues: CASSWDRGPYNEQFF. Written as DNA, the CDR3 is TGTGCCAGCAGTTGGGACAGGGGACCCTACAATGAGCAGTTCTTC. The rearrangement joins TRBV28 to TRBJ2-1; 10 nucleotides agree with TRBD1. Germline V gene data show CDR1 as MDHEN and CDR2 as SYDVKM. V gave up 4 bases and J gave up 2 bases; unmatched junction bases: 2. The CDR3 covers 15 residues.

The CDR3 DNA reads as TGTGCCAGCAGCGTAGTGGGACTAGCGGGAGGCTTCGGGGAGCTGTTTTTT. It is translated as CASSVVGLAGGFGELFF. This chain connects TRBV9 to TRBJ2-2, with 15 bases aligning to TRBD2. CDR3 length: 17 amino acids. V shed 0 bases, J shed 7 bases, and the junction held 4 bases outside the gene matches. Germline V gene sequence: CDR1 SGDLS, CDR2 YYNGEE.

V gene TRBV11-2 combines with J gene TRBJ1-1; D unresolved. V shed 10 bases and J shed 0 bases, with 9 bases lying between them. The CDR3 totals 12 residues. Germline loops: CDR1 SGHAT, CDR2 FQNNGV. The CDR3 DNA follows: TGTGCCACCTCTACCATGAACACTGAAGCTTTCTTT. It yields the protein CATSTMNTEAFF.

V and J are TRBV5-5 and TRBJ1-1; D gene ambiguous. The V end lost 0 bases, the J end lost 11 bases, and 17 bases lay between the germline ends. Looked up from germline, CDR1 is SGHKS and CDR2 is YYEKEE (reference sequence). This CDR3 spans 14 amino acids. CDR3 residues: CASSLAGGWQNAFF. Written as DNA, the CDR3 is TGTGCCAGCAGCTTGGCGGGAGGGTGGCAGAACGCTTTCTTT.

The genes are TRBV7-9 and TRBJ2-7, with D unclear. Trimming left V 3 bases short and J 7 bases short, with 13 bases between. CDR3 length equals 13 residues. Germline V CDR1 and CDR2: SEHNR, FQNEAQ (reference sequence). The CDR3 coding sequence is TGTGCCAGCAGCTTCGGGTCCCTGTGGGAGCAGTACTTC. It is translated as CASSFGSLWEQYF.

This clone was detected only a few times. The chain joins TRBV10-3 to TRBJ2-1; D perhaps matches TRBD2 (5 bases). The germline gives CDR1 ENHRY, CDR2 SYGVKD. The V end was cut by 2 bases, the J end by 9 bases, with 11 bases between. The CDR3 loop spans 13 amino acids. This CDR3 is CAISEGREGEQFF. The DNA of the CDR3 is TGTGCCATCAGTGAGGGCCGAGAGGGTGAGCAGTTCTTC.